The 15 T cell receptor beta chains presented below share a single source sample, sequenced in a study of CD8+ T cells in alopecia areata. After isolation, RNA underwent reverse transcription to generate cDNA as the sequencing template. Some clones are missing from TCRdb's copy, which holds only in-frame ones; the method was immunoSEQ multiplex PCR. The profile covers about 3,000 clones, none occurring a single time. Time point reported: mouse skin 3 weeks after grafting. The specimen was skin, collected at week 3. Every receptor here comes from a C3H/HeJ mouse with alopecia areata. MHC haplotype of the mouse line: H2-k.

This clone is classed as medium-sized. Genes and germline come from the mouse. The read comes to an end 4 residues before the CDR3 does, leaving the germline J gene to fill in the end. This chain links TRBV19 with TRBJ2-3; TRBD2 aligns across 8 bases. Germline V gives CDR1 FNHDT, CDR2 SITEND (reference sequence). Trimming took 2 bases from V and 1 from J; bases not matched to a gene: 6. This CDR3 is 16 amino acids long. Incomplete CDR3 DNA: TGTGCCAGCAGTATCTGGGGGGCGCGCGGTGCAGAA. This sequence encodes CASSIWGARGAE. The full CDR3 protein reads CASSIWGARGAETLYF.

The sample holds many counts of this clone. Gene names and germline match the mouse. From the germline J gene comes the end of the CDR3, since the read stops 4 residues before it. The chain is built from TRBV13-2 and TRBJ1-2; D may be TRBD1 (6 bases). The germline V gene has CDR1 NNHNN and CDR2 SYGAGS (reference sequence). This CDR3 has 13 residues. The ends were cut back, 5 bases at V and 1 base at J, with 9 bases in the middle. The CDR3: CASGSRGNSDYTF. Incomplete CDR3 DNA: TGTGCCAGCGGGTCCAGGGGAAACTCC.

This clone is medium-sized in the sample. All gene names here are mouse names. Coverage ceases 4 residues before the CDR3 finishes, and the germline J gene fills in the end. The chain combines TRBV1 with TRBJ1-1; D is ambiguous. The CDR3 is 14 amino acids. Looked up from germline, CDR1 is NSQYPW and CDR2 is LRSPGD (reference sequence). V lost 0 bases, J lost 0 bases, and 5 bases lay in between. Partial CDR3 DNA: TGCACCTGCAGTGCAGAACAGTCAAACACA. It translates to CTCSAEQSNT. The whole CDR3 reads CTCSAEQSNTEVFF.

A remark on this clone: Gene names follow the mouse nomenclature. CDR3 region: CASSPGTASAETLYF. CDR3 DNA (partial): TGTGCTAGCAGTCCCGGGACAGCTAGTGCAGAA. The rearrangement joins TRBV29 to TRBJ2-3, with 7 bases matching TRBD1. The read ends 4 residues shy of where the CDR3 ends; the end is completed using the germline J gene. Germline V CDR1 and CDR2: MSHET, SYDVDS. The CDR3 sequence is 15 residues long. V trimming: 5 bases; J trimming: 0 bases; junction bases outside the gene matches: 5. Full variable domain (missing parts from reference TRBV29 and TRBJ2-3): DMKVTQMPRYLIKRMGENVLLECGQDMSHETMYWYRQDPGLGLQLIYISYDVDSNSEGDIPKGYRVSRKKREHFSLILDSAKTNQTSVYFCASSPGTASAETLYFGSGTRLTVL.

The table lists this clone with many counts. Mouse gene names apply. This chain's CDR3 is CTCSADRGGAYEQYF. CDR3 DNA, as far as it was read: TGCACCTGCAGTGCAGATCGGGGGGGCGCCTAT. The V call is TRBV1, the J call TRBJ2-7; 8 nucleotides line up with TRBD2. With the read ending 4 residues before the CDR3 end, the germline J gene is used to fill in that end. The CDR3 covers 15 residues. Germline loops: CDR1 NSQYPW, CDR2 LRSPGD (reference sequence). Unmatched junction bases numbered 3, after V lost 0 bases and J lost 2 bases. The complete variable domain, with remaining parts taken from reference TRBV1 and TRBJ2-7, reads VTLLEQNPRWRLVPRGQAVNLRCILKNSQYPWMSWYQQDLQKQLQWLFTLRSPGDKEVKSLPGADYLATRVTDTELRLQVANMSQGRTLYCTCSADRGGAYEQYFGPGTRLTVL.

By frequency in the sample, this clone is medium-sized. Gene names and germline match the mouse. The read falls 4 residues short of the CDR3 end, and the missing part is taken from the germline J gene. V and J are TRBV19 and TRBJ2-5, with no clear D. In germline, CDR1 is FNHDT, CDR2 SITEND (reference sequence). The V gene lost 1 base and the J gene lost 0 bases, with 3 bases spanning the gap. This CDR3 spans 13 amino acids. Incomplete CDR3 DNA: TGTGCCAGCAGTATACTTAACCAAGAC. As protein: CASSILNQD. The whole CDR3 reads CASSILNQDTQYF. The whole variable domain, remainder taken from reference TRBV19 and TRBJ2-5, is GGIITQTPKFLIGQEGQKLTLKCQQNFNHDTMYWYRQDSGKGLRLIYYSITENDLQKGDLSEGYDASREKKSSFSLTVTSAQKNEMAVFLCASSILNQDTQYFGPGTRLLVL.

In this sample, this clone is medium-sized. All gene names here are mouse names. Read data end 4 residues before the CDR3 end; the end is taken from the germline J gene. The V and J genes are TRBV17 and TRBJ2-5, with 10 bases that match TRBD1. CDR1 and CDR2 from the germline V gene are MNHDT and YYDKIL. J gave up 3 bases and V 0 bases, and 3 bases lay outside the gene matches. The CDR3 spans 16 residues. This CDR3 is CASSRDLDRGQDTQYF. Incomplete CDR3 DNA: TGTGCTAGCAGTAGAGATTTGGACAGGGGGCAAGAC.

Regarding this clone: Germline and genes: mouse. The CDR3 loop reads CTCSAVDWGSSQNTLYF. CDR3 DNA, as far as it was read: TGCACCTGCAGTGCAGTTGACTGGGGGTCTAGTCAAAAC. This chain connects TRBV1 to TRBJ2-4; 9 bases map to TRBD2. Read coverage stops 4 residues before the CDR3 terminus; the germline J gene supplies the remainder. The V gene's germline CDR1 is NSQYPW and CDR2 LRSPGD (reference sequence). CDR3 length: 17 amino acids. V shed 1 base, J shed 0 bases, and the junction held 5 bases outside the gene matches.

This clone was seen at least ten times. Genes and germline are mouse. The read halts 4 residues ahead of the CDR3 end, with the missing end drawn from the germline J gene. This chain uses TRBV19 with TRBJ2-1; TRBD1 aligns across 8 bases. The CDR3 runs 14 residues. The V gene end was trimmed by 1 base and the J gene end by 3 bases; junction bases not matched to a gene: 0. The germline gives CDR1 FNHDT, CDR2 SITEND (reference sequence). The CDR3 bases that were read are TGTGCCAGCAGTATAACAGGGGGCTATGCT. It specifies CASSITGGYA. The entire CDR3 reads CASSITGGYAEQFF. The variable domain in full, completed from reference TRBV19 and TRBJ2-1, reads GGIITQTPKFLIGQEGQKLTLKCQQNFNHDTMYWYRQDSGKGLRLIYYSITENDLQKGDLSEGYDASREKKSSFSLTVTSAQKNEMAVFLCASSITGGYAEQFFGPGTRLTVL.

This clone qualifies as medium-sized (0.01 to 0.1%). The genes are named according to mouse. The CDR3 extends 4 residues past the end of the read, so its final part is completed from the germline J gene. The chain is built from TRBV29 and TRBJ2-5; possible D gene TRBD1, 6 bases. CDR1 is MSHET, CDR2 SYDVDS, per germline. This CDR3 contains 14 residues. V was cut by 4 bases and J by 3 bases, with 11 bases left in between. CDR3 DNA, as far as it was read: TGTGCTAGCAGTTCCTCGGGACATCAAGAC. Translation gives CASSSSGHQD. The complete CDR3 protein is CASSSSGHQDTQYF.

This clone was observed a handful of times. Mouse names are used for the genes. The read ends 4 residues shy of where the CDR3 ends; the end is completed using the germline J gene. Other DNA sequences of this sample code for an identical CDR3. V usage is TRBV31 and J usage is TRBJ1-2; the match to TRBD1 covers 8 bases. CDR3 length: 14 residues. V was pared by 1 base and J by 0 bases, with 1 base of the junction left unmatched. CDR1 is GKSSPN, CDR2 SITVG, per germline. This CDR3 is CAWSPDRANSDYTF. The DNA read from the CDR3 is TGTGCCTGGAGTCCGGACAGGGCAAACTCC.

This clone has ten or more counts. Here the gene names and germline are mouse. The read comes to an end 4 residues before the CDR3 does, leaving the germline J gene to fill in the end. The rearrangement uses TRBV13-2 and TRBJ2-3; weak D call: TRBD1 (6 bases). The ends were cut back, 2 bases at V and 4 bases at J, with 11 bases in the middle. Germline V gene lookup returns CDR1 NNHNN and CDR2 SYGAGS (reference sequence). The CDR3 extends over 14 amino acids. CDR3 bases read: TGTGCCAGCGGTGAGCCCGGGACAACAGAA. Protein sequence: CASGEPGTTE. The entire CDR3 is CASGEPGTTETLYF.

Ten or more counts support this clone. Mouse germline and gene names are used. The read ends 4 residues before the CDR3 terminus; that terminus is restored from the germline J gene. This chain connects TRBV13-3 to TRBJ2-3; 11 bases are shared with TRBD1. V lost 4 bases, J lost 1 base, and 2 bases stayed unmatched. In germline, CDR1 is NNHDY, CDR2 SYVADS. The CDR3 has 15 residues. The CDR3 bases that were read are TGTGCCAGCAGTATGGGACAGGGGGGTGCAGAA. Residues: CASSMGQGGAE. The full CDR3 reads CASSMGQGGAETLYF.

This clone was recorded many times. The genes are named according to mouse. The read falls 4 residues short of the CDR3 end, and the missing part is taken from the germline J gene. This CDR3 is also generated by other DNA sequences in the sample. V gene TRBV31 combines with J gene TRBJ1-2; D might be TRBD1 (6 bases). Germline CDR1 is GKSSPN and CDR2 is SITVG. Trimming pared 3 bases from V and 0 bases from J, leaving 11 bases between. The CDR3 runs 14 residues. CDR3 protein: CAWSPDRANSDYTF. CDR3 DNA, as far as it was read: TGTGCCTGGAGCCCGGACAGAGCAAACTCC.

This clone was counted ten times or more. Gene names and germline refer to mouse. CDR3 bases read: TGCACCTGCAGTGCCGACAGGATCACA. Translating gives CTCSADRIT. The CDR3 reads in full as CTCSADRITEVFF. The chain has TRBV1 and TRBJ1-1; a possible D gene is TRBD1 (6 bases). Read data end 4 residues before the CDR3 end; the end is taken from the germline J gene. V shed 3 bases and J shed 4 bases, with 9 bases lying between them. Germline lookup yields CDR1 NSQYPW and CDR2 LRSPGD (reference sequence). The CDR3 has 13 residues.